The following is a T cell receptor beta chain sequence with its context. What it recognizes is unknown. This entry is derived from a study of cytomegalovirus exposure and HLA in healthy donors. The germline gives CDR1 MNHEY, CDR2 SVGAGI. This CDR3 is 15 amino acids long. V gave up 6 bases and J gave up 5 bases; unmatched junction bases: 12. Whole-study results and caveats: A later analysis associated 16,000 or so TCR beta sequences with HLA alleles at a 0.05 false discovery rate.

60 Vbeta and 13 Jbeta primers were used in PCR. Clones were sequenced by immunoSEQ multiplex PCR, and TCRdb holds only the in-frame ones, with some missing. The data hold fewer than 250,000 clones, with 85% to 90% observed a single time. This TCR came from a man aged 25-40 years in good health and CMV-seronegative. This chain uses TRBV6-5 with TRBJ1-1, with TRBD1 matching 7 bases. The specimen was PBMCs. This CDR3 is CASRPRGFSYTEAFF. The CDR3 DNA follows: TGTGCCAGCAGGCCCAGGGGGTTTTCGTATACTGAAGCTTTCTTT.